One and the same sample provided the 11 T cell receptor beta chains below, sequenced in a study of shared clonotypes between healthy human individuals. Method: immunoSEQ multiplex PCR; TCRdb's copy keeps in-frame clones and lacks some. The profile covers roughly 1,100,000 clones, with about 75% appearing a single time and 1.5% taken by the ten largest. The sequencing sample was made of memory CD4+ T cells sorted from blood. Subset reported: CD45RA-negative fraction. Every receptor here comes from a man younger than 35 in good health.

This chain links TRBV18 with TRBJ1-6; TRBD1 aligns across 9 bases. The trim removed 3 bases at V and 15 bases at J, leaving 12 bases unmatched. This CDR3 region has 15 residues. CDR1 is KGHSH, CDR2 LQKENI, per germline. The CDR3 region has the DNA TGTGCCAGCTCACCTCCCGGGACAGGGCTCGCCGGCCTCCACTTT. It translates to CASSPPGTGLAGLHF.

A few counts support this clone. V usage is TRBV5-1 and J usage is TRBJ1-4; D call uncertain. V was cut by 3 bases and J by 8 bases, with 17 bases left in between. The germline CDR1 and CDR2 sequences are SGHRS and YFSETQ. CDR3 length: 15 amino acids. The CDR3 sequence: CASSSGGWEGEKLFF. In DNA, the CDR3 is TGCGCCAGCAGCTCCGGCGGCTGGGAAGGGGAAAAACTGTTTTTT.

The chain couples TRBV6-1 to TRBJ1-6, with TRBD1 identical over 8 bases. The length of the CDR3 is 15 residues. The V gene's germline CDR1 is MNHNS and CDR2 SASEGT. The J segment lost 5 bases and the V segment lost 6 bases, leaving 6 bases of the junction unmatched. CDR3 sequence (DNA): TGTGCCAGCAGGGCACAGGGGGGGGATAATTCACCCCTCCACTTT. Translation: CASRAQGGDNSPLHF.

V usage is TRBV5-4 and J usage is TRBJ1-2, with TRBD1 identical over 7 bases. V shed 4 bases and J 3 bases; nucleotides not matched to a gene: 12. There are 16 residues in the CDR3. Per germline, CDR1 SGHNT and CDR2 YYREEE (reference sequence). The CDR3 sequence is CASSQRGGGIHYGYTF. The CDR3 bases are TGTGCCAGCAGCCAAAGGGGAGGGGGCATTCACTATGGCTACACCTTC.

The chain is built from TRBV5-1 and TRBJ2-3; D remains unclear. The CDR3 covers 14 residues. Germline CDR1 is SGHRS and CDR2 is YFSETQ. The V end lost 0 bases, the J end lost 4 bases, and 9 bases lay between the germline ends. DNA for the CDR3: TGCGCCAGCAGCTTGGCCTTCCGCCCAGATACGCAGTATTTT. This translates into CASSLAFRPDTQYF.

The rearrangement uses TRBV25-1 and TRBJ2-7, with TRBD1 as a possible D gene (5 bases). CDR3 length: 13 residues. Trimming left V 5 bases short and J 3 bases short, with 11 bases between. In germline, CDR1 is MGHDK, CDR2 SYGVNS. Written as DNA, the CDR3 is TGTGCCAGCAGTCCAGGGCTGTTCTACGAGCAGTACTTC. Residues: CASSPGLFYEQYF.

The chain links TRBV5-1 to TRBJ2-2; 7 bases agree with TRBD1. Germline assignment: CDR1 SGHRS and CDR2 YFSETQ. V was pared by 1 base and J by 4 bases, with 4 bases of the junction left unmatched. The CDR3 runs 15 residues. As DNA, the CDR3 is TGCGCCAGCAGCTTGTTTGACAGGGTCACCGGGGAGCTGTTTTTT. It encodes CASSLFDRVTGELFF. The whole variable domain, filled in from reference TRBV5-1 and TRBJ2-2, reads KAGVTQTPRYLIKTRGQQVTLSCSPISGHRSVSWYQQTPGQGLQFLFEYFSETQRNKGNFPGRFSGRQFSNSRSEMNVSTLELGDSALYLCASSLFDRVTGELFFGEGSRLTVL.

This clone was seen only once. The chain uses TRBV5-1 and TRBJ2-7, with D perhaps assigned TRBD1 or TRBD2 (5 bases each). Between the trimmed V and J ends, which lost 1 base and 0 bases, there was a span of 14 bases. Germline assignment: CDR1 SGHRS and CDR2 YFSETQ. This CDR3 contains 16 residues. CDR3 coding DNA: TGCGCCAGCAGCTTGAATGGGGGTTCCGTCTCCTACGAGCAGTACTTC. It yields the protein CASSLNGGSVSYEQYF.

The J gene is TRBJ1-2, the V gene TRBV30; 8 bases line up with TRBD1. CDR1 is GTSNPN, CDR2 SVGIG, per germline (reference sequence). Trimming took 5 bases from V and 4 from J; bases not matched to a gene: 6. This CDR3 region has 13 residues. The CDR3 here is CAWEGGTGYGYTF. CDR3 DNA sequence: TGTGCCTGGGAGGGTGGGACAGGCTATGGCTACACCTTC.

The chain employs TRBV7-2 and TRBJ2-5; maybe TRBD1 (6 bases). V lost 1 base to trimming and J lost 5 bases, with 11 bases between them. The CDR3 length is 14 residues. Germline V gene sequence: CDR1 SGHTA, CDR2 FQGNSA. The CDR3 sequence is CASSLVTGWETQYF. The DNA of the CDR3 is TGTGCCAGCAGCTTAGTTACAGGGTGGGAGACCCAGTACTTC.

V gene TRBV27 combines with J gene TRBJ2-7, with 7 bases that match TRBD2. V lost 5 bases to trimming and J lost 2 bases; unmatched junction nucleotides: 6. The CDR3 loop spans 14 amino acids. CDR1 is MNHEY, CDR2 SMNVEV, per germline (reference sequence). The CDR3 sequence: CASSAGTNAYEQYF. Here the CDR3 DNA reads TGTGCCAGCAGTGCCGGGACTAATGCCTACGAGCAGTACTTC.